This is a list of T cell receptor beta chains from one sample in a study of blood T cell repertoires in COVID-19. Sequenced by immunoSEQ multiplex PCR; TCRdb stores in-frame clones only, minus some. The sample holds around 150,000 clones, around 90% seen once. Sequences were obtained from peripheral blood. The receptors originated from a woman in her sixties or seventies with active or convalescent COVID-19. Both conserved end residues are part of each CDR3. D genes are given only for firm matches. Size is omitted from some rows. Given values are once, few, many or a class for expanded clones.

>TRBV2|-|-|TRBJ1-2
CASSESGLKSQGYTF
TGTGCCAGCAGTGAATCAGGGCTCAAGTCTCAGGGCTACACCTTC
>TRBV6-5|-|-|TRBJ1-6
CASSPNRENNSPLHF
TGTGCCAGCAGTCCAAACAGGGAAAATAATTCACCCCTCCACTTT
>TRBV11-3|-|TRBD1|TRBJ2-7
CASSFGTGVSYEQYF
TGTGCCAGCAGCTTTGGGACAGGGGTTTCCTACGAGCAGTACTTC
>TRBV4-3|few|TRBD1|TRBJ1-3
CASSRSSRGTGGKAYSGNTIYF
TGCGCCAGCAGCCGCAGTAGTAGGGGGACAGGGGGTAAGGCATACTCTGGAAACACCATATATTTT
>TRBV18|-|-|TRBJ2-5
CASSPAIQETQYF
TGTGCCAGCTCACCGGCCATCCAAGAGACCCAGTACTTC
>TRBV12-3/TRBV12-4|few|TRBD1|TRBJ1-1
CASSSPTGEAAFF
TGTGCCAGCAGTTCTCCCACAGGGGAGGCGGCTTTCTTT
>TRBV7-2|-|-|TRBJ2-5
CASSLRPARGTQYF
TGTGCCAGCAGCTTACGGCCGGCCCGGGGGACCCAGTACTTC
>TRBV15|-|-|TRBJ2-2
CATSSEGANTGELFF
TGTGCCACCAGCAGCGAAGGGGCGAACACCGGGGAGCTGTTTTTT
>TRBV4-3|-|TRBD2|TRBJ2-1
CASSQESPTSGVLIF
TGCGCCAGCAGCCAAGAAAGCCCCACTAGCGGGGTTTTGATCTTC
>TRBV18|-|TRBD1|TRBJ1-1
CASSPREPGTGEAFF
TGTGCCAGCTCACCACGCGAGCCCGGGACAGGAGAAGCTTTCTTT
>TRBV29-1|-|-|TRBJ1-1
CSVYRGDTEAFF
TGCAGCGTTTACCGGGGAGACACTGAAGCTTTCTTT
>TRBV19|-|TRBD1|TRBJ2-7
CASSRTGTGYEQYF
TGTGCCAGTAGTCGGACAGGGACGGGTTACGAGCAGTACTTC
>TRBV6-5|-|-|TRBJ1-2
CASSSPSSGYTF
TGTGCCAGCAGTTCACCCTCCAGTGGCTACACCTTC
>TRBV7-2|-|-|TRBJ2-7
CASSWKQGSYEQYF
TGTGCCAGCAGCTGGAAACAGGGATCCTACGAGCAGTACTTC
>TRBV7-2|-|TRBD2|TRBJ2-1
CASSNRGDPGNEQFF
TGTGCCAGCAGCAACCGGGGGGACCCCGGGAATGAGCAGTTCTTC
>TRBV6-5|-|-|TRBJ2-7
CASRQAGQLNYEQYF
TGTGCCAGCAGACAGGCGGGACAGTTAAATTACGAGCAGTACTTC
>TRBV2|-|TRBD1|TRBJ2-7
CASNPRDRGLGEQYF
TGTGCCAGCAACCCCCGGGACAGGGGGCTGGGCGAGCAGTACTTC
>TRBV5-1|once|TRBD2|TRBJ2-7
CASSGGSLYEQYF
TGCGCCAGCAGCGGCGGGAGCCTCTACGAGCAGTACTTC
>TRBV24-1|-|-|TRBJ2-7
CATSDPSLVRYEQYF
TGTGCCACCAGTGACCCTAGCCTTGTCCGCTACGAGCAGTACTTC
>TRBV12-5|medium-sized|TRBD1|TRBJ1-1
CASGGDRGQDEAFF
TGTGCTAGTGGGGGAGACAGGGGGCAGGATGAAGCTTTCTTT
>TRBV2|-|-|TRBJ1-4
CASSLQGPREKLFF
TGTGCCAGCAGCCTACAGGGCCCACGTGAAAAACTGTTTTTT
>TRBV4-3|-|TRBD2|TRBJ2-1
CASSPDGQRGAGREQFF
TGCGCCAGCAGCCCAGACGGCCAGCGGGGGGCCGGACGTGAGCAGTTCTTC
>TRBV11-2|-|-|TRBJ1-1
CASSLPRGQKEAFF
TGTGCCAGCAGCTTGCCTCGTGGACAGAAAGAAGCTTTCTTT
>TRBV10-3|-|-|TRBJ2-1
CAISEGSFNEQFF
TGTGCCATCAGTGAAGGTAGCTTCAATGAGCAGTTCTTC
>TRBV27|-|-|TRBJ1-2
CASRGGGAYGYTF
TGTGCCAGCAGGGGGGGTGGGGCCTATGGCTACACCTTC
>TRBV7-2|-|TRBD1|TRBJ1-3
CASSSYRGNTIYF
TGTGCCAGCAGCTCATACAGGGGTAACACCATATATTTT
>TRBV3-1/TRBV3-2|-|-|TRBJ2-3
CASSPGGLLADTQYF
TGTGCCAGCAGCCCGGGGGGCCTCCTGGCAGATACGCAGTATTTT
>TRBV5-1|-|-|TRBJ1-4
CASSLGQTLYEKLFF
TGCGCCAGCAGCCTCGGACAGACCCTTTATGAAAAACTGTTTTTT
>TRBV19|-|-|TRBJ1-2
CASSMWQNYGYTF
TGTGCCAGTAGTATGTGGCAGAACTATGGCTACACCTTC
>TRBV11-2|once|TRBD1|TRBJ1-2
CASSSWTGEYGYTF
TGTGCCAGCAGCTCCTGGACAGGGGAGTATGGCTACACCTTC
>TRBV19|few|-|TRBJ1-1
CASSMKHYTEAFF
TGTGCCAGTAGTATGAAACACTATACTGAAGCTTTCTTT
>TRBV7-2|-|TRBD2|TRBJ2-7
CASSPGLVPYEQYF
TGTGCCAGCAGCCCAGGACTAGTCCCCTACGAGCAGTACTTC
>TRBV6-5|-|TRBD1|TRBJ1-5
CASSYSGQANQPQHF
TGTGCCAGCAGTTACTCGGGACAGGCTAATCAGCCCCAGCATTTT
>TRBV5-1|-|-|TRBJ2-7
CASSLVPGASYEQYF
TGCGCCAGCAGCTTGGTCCCAGGGGCCTCCTACGAGCAGTACTTC
>TRBV19|-|-|TRBJ2-7
CASSIEGGEQYF
TGTGCCAGTAGTATCGAGGGAGGCGAGCAGTACTTC
>TRBV19|-|TRBD1|TRBJ1-5
CASSTGTVNQPQHF
TGTGCCAGTAGTACAGGGACAGTCAATCAGCCCCAGCATTTT
>TRBV3-1/TRBV3-2|once|-|TRBJ1-3
CASSRDSTSGNTIYF
TGTGCCAGCAGCCGCGACAGTACCTCTGGAAACACCATATATTTT
>TRBV2|-|-|TRBJ1-1
CAISPGRGEAFF
TGTGCCATCTCCCCCGGGAGGGGCGAAGCTTTCTTT
>TRBV5-1|-|-|TRBJ2-2
CASSLGGTGELFF
TGCGCCAGCAGCTTAGGAGGCACCGGGGAGCTGTTTTTT
>TRBV6-5|once|-|TRBJ1-1
CASGQDYTEAFF
TGTGCCAGCGGTCAGGATTACACTGAAGCTTTCTTT
>TRBV4-3|-|-|TRBJ1-3
CASSQDFGGVGNTIYF
TGCGCCAGCAGCCAAGATTTTGGAGGGGTGGGAAACACCATATATTTT
>TRBV6-6|-|-|TRBJ2-7
CASSLYPSGVETGEQYF
TGTGCCAGCAGTCTATACCCGTCGGGGGTCGAAACAGGCGAGCAGTACTTC
>TRBV4-1|-|-|TRBJ1-4
CASSQVTGSTNEKLFF
TGCGCCAGCAGCCAAGTTACAGGGTCTACTAATGAAAAACTGTTTTTT
>TRBV4-3|-|TRBD2|TRBJ2-2
CASSQGLTAGGATGELFF
TGCGCCAGCAGCCAAGGACTTACCGCGGGGGGGGCAACCGGGGAGCTGTTTTTT
>TRBV18|-|TRBD2|TRBJ2-6
CASSPQTSGGSGANVLTF
TGTGCCAGCTCACCGCAGACTAGCGGAGGCTCTGGGGCCAACGTCCTGACTTTC
>TRBV30|-|TRBD1|TRBJ1-4
CAWSRDRVPRGNEKLFF
TGTGCCTGGAGCCGGGACAGGGTCCCACGTGGTAATGAAAAACTGTTTTTT
>TRBV24-1|-|-|TRBJ2-7
CATSSGNPPYEQYF
TGTGCCACCAGTTCGGGGAATCCCCCCTACGAGCAGTACTTC
>TRBV12-3/TRBV12-4|-|-|TRBJ1-2
CASRLGGDYGYTF
TGTGCCAGCCGACTCGGGGGGGACTATGGCTACACCTTC
>TRBV5-5|-|TRBD1|TRBJ2-6
CASSTKVVQGALSGANVLTF
TGTGCCAGCAGCACCAAAGTGGTTCAGGGGGCTCTCTCTGGGGCCAACGTCCTGACTTTC
>TRBV14|-|-|TRBJ2-3
CASSHAHPGADTQYF
TGTGCCAGCAGCCATGCACACCCCGGAGCAGATACGCAGTATTTT
>TRBV29-1|-|TRBD1|TRBJ1-1
CSVGGGWTEAFF
TGCAGCGTTGGAGGGGGCTGGACTGAAGCTTTCTTT
>TRBV7-2|-|-|TRBJ1-4
CASSLEGFVENEKLFF
TGTGCCAGCAGCTTAGAGGGGTTTGTGGAGAATGAAAAACTGTTTTTT
>TRBV29-1|-|-|TRBJ2-3
CSVGGFTDTQYF
TGCAGCGTTGGCGGGTTCACAGATACGCAGTATTTT
>TRBV5-5|-|TRBD1|TRBJ2-7
CASSLGSGQGVSEQYF
TGTGCCAGCAGCTTGGGCTCGGGGCAGGGGGTAAGCGAGCAGTACTTC
>TRBV11-2|-|-|TRBJ1-3
CASRLTYSGNTIYF
TGTGCCAGCAGACTGACATACTCTGGAAACACCATATATTTT
>TRBV20-1|-|-|TRBJ2-2
CSASPRGSGGELFF
TGCAGTGCTAGTCCCAGGGGCTCAGGGGGGGAGCTGTTTTTT
>TRBV6-1|-|-|TRBJ2-3
CASSETPQSPDTQYF
TGTGCCAGCAGTGAAACCCCCCAGTCACCGGATACGCAGTATTTT
>TRBV7-2|-|TRBD1|TRBJ1-5
CASSLRQGPGQPQHF
TGTGCCAGCAGCTTAAGACAGGGGCCGGGACAGCCCCAGCATTTT
>TRBV16|-|-|TRBJ1-4
CASSLNDGANEKLFF
TGTGCCAGCAGCCTCAACGACGGGGCTAATGAAAAACTGTTTTTT